This T cell receptor beta chain is drawn from a study of shared clonotypes between healthy human individuals. About the research overall: A couple of women and three men aged 18 to 49 made up the donors. Broader study findings: Relative to memory subsets, naive subsets generally showed larger estimated richness.

Original processing methods: Without quality scores, immunoSEQ junctional reads could not be filtered like full-length reads. TCRdb's table, derived via immunoSEQ multiplex PCR, lists solely in-frame clones and lacks some. V and J calls and clone size are as listed in that table; D and trimming were resolved from the DNA. The table lists some 2.4 million clones, over 85% of them singletons. Turning to this clone: Its antigen is unknown.

This CDR3 region has 16 residues. Germline CDR1 reads GTSNPN; CDR2 reads SVGIG (reference sequence). The V and J ends lost 1 base and 1 base respectively, with 11 bases between them. Those who donated were healthy HIV-negative adults, with no recent acute infections or vaccinations reported. This receptor was taken from a man in his late teens or twenties in good health. Some clones in this sample may be carry-over from other donors' samples. Sequenced sample: naive CD4+ T cells from PBMCs. Noted subset: CD45RA+ positively selected. The chain joins TRBV30 to TRBJ1-6, with D perhaps matching TRBD1 (5 bases). The CDR3 loop reads CAWSDGRESYNSPLHF. Here the CDR3 DNA reads TGTGCCTGGAGTGATGGCAGGGAGTCCTATAATTCACCCCTCCACTTT.